This TCR beta chain was identified during a study of T cell responses to AZD1222 COVID-19 vaccine. Sequencing was performed with immunoSEQ multiplex PCR; in TCRdb, only in-frame clones are kept and a portion is missing. The table has more than 85,000 clones, about four fifths seen once. The CDR3 covers 12 residues. V shed 10 bases and J 5 bases; nucleotides not matched to a gene: 2. The sequence came from an adult in good health. The sample consisted of peripheral blood, taken on day 0 of AZD1222 vaccination. The rearrangement links TRBV12-3 or TRBV12-4 to TRBJ1-6; 7 positions agree with TRBD1. DNA of the CDR3: TGTGCCACCAGGGGGGATAATTCACCCCTCCACTTT. This gives the protein CATRGDNSPLHF.